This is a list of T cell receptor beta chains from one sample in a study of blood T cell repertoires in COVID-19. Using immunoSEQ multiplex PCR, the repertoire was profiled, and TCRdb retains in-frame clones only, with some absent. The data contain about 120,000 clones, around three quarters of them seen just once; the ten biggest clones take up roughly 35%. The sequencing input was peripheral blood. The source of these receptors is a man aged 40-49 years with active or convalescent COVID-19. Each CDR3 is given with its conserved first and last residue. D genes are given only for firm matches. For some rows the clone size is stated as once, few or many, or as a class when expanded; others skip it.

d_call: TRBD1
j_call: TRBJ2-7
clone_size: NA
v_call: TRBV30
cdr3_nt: TGTGCCTGGACCTCCCTCAGGGGGCCGTACGAGCAGTACTTC
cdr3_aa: CAWTSLRGPYEQYF

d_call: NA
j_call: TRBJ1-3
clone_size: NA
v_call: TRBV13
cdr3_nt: TGTGCCAGCAGCTTCTATGGTACGCCAGGAAACACCATATATTTT
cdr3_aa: CASSFYGTPGNTIYF

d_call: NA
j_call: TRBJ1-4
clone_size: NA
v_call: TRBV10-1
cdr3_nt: TGCGCCAGAACTAGGGTGAGAGAGCGGGACAAGTCGAGTCCAACTAATGAAAAACTGTTTTTT
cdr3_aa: CARTRVRERDKSSPTNEKLFF

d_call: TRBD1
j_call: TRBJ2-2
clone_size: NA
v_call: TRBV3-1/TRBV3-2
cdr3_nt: TGTGCCAGCAGCCAAACTCCTGGACAGGGGGCCGGGGAGCTGTTTTTT
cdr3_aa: CASSQTPGQGAGELFF

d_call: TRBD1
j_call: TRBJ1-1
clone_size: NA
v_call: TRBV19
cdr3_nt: TGTGCCAGTAGTTCAGCCCAAATTCCGGGACAGGGGGAAGGTGAAGCTTTCTTT
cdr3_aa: CASSSAQIPGQGEGEAFF

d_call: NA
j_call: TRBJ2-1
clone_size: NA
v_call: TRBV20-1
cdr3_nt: TGCAGTGCTAGAGATGGCGGCGCGAAGTTCTTC
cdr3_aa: CSARDGGAKFF

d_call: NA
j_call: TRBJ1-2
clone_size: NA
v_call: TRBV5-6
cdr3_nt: TGTGCCAGCAGCTTGGGAGGGTTTAACTATGGCTACACCTTC
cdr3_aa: CASSLGGFNYGYTF

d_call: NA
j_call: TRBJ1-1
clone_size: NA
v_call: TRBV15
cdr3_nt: TGTGCCACCAGGGTAGACAGGAGGAACACTGAAGCTTTCTTT
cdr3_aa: CATRVDRRNTEAFF

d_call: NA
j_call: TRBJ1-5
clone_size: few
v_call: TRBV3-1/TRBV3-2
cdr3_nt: TGTGCCAGCAGCCCCGGAGGGAATCAGCCCCAGCATTTT
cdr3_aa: CASSPGGNQPQHF

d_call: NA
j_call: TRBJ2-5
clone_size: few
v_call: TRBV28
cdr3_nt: TGTGCCAGTGAGCCTGACATAGGGGGCGGGAAGACCCAGTACTTC
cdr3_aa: CASEPDIGGGKTQYF

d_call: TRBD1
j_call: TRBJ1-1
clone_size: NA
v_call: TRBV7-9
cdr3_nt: TGTGCCAGCAGCGACGACAGGGCGCAAGCTTTCTTT
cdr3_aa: CASSDDRAQAFF

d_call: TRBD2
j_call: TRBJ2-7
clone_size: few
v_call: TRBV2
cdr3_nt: TGTGCCAGCAGTGATTGGGAGGGCCCTCCGTACGAGCAGTACTTC
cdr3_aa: CASSDWEGPPYEQYF

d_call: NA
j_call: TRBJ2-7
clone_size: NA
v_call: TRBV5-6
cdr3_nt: TGTGCCAGCAGCTTTAGGGTAGGGGTGAGTTACGAGCAGTACTTC
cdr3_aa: CASSFRVGVSYEQYF

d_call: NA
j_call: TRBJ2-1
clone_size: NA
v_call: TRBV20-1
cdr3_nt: TGCAGTGCTAGGCGGGATAATGAGCAGTTCTTC
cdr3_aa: CSARRDNEQFF

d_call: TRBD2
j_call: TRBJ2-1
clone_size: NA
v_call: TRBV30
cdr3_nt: TGTGCCTGGAGTCTCCAACTAGCGGGAGGGGACCAGTTCTTC
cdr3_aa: CAWSLQLAGGDQFF

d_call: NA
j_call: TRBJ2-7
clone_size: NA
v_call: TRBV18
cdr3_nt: TGTGCCAGCTCACTGGGCACCCTCTACGAGCAGTACTTC
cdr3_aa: CASSLGTLYEQYF

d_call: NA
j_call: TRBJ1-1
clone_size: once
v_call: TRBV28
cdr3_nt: TGTGCCAGCAGTCCGTTAGACATCTCCACTGAAGCTTTCTTT
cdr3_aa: CASSPLDISTEAFF

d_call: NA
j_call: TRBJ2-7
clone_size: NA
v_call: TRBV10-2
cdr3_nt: TGCGCCAGTACCCCGGGTCCCTCGGGTGAGCAGTACTTC
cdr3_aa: CASTPGPSGEQYF

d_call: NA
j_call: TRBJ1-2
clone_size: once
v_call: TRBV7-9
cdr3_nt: TGTGCCAGCAGGGAGGGAGGAAATGGCTACACCTTC
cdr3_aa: CASREGGNGYTF

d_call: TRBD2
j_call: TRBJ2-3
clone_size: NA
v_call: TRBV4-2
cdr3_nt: TGTGCCAGCAGCCACCCCCCGGGAGGACTAGCGGCAGATACGCAGTATTTT
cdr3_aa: CASSHPPGGLAADTQYF

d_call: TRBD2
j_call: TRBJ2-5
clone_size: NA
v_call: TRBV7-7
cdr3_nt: TGTGCCAGCAGTTTAAGTCTGAGCGGGAGAGGTCAAGAGACCCAGTACTTC
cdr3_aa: CASSLSLSGRGQETQYF

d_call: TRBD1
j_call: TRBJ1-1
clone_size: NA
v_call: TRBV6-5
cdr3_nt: TGTGCCAGCAGTTACAAGGACAGGGCTGAAGCTTTCTTT
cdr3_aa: CASSYKDRAEAFF

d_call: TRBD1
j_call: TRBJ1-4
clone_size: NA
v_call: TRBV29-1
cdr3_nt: TGCAGCGTTGAAGATGAGGCAGGGGGCCGGGAAAAACTGTTTTTT
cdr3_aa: CSVEDEAGGREKLFF

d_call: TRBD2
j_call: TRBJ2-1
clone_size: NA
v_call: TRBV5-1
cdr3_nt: TGCGCCAGCAGCTCCGGGACTAGTGAAGTGGGTGAGCAGTTCTTC
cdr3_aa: CASSSGTSEVGEQFF

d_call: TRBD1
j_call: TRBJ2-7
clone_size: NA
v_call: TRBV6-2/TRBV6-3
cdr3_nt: TGTGCCAGCAGCCCCTGGACAGGCCGAGGCGAGCAGTACTTC
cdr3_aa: CASSPWTGRGEQYF

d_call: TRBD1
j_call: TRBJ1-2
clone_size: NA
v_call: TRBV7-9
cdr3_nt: TGTGCCAGCAGCTTAACACAGGGGCCCTATGGCTACACCTTC
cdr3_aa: CASSLTQGPYGYTF

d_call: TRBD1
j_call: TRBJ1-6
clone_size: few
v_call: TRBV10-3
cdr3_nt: TGTGCCACCCGACAGGGGGCCTTTAATTCACCCCTCCACTTT
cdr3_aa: CATRQGAFNSPLHF

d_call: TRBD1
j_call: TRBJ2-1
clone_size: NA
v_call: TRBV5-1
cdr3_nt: TGCGCCAGCAGCCCCGGGACAGGGCTCAATGAGCAGTTCTTC
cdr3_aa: CASSPGTGLNEQFF

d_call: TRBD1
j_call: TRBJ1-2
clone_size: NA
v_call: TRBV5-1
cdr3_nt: TGCGCCAGCAGCGCAGGGACAGTCTATGGCTACACCTTC
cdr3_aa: CASSAGTVYGYTF

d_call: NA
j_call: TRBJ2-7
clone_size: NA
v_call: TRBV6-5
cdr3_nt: TGTGCCAGCACTAGGAATAACAGGGATACCTACGAGCAGTACTTC
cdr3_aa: CASTRNNRDTYEQYF

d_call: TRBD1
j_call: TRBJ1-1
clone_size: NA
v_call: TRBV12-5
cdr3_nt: TGTGCTAGTGTCTACCCCCTGGGACAGGGGTCGACGGAAGCTTTCTTT
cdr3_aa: CASVYPLGQGSTEAFF

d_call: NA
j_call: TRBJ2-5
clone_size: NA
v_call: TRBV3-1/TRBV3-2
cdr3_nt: TGTGCCAGCAGCCAAGACGTGACAGCCCAAGAGACCCAGTACTTC
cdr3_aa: CASSQDVTAQETQYF

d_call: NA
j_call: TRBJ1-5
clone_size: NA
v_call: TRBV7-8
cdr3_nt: TGTGCCAGCAGCTTAGCGGGCAGGGAAGGGCGCAATCAGCCCCAGCATTTT
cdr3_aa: CASSLAGREGRNQPQHF

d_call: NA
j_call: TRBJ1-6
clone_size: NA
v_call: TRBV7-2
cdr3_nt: TGTGCCAGCAGCTCGAGCCGGGGGTTAGGTTCACCCCTCCACTTT
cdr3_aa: CASSSSRGLGSPLHF

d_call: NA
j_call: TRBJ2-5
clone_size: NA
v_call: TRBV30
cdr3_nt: TGTGCCTGGAGTGTGGGTTCGCAGGGGGGAGAGACCCAGTACTTC
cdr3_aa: CAWSVGSQGGETQYF

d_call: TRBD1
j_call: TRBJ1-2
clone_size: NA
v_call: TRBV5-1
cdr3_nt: TGCGCCAGCAGCTGGGGGGACAGGCAGGCTGGCTACACCTTC
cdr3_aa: CASSWGDRQAGYTF

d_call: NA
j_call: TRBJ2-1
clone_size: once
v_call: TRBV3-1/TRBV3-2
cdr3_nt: TGTGCCAGCAGCCAACCCCGGGGGGCGGGGCTAGGGGGTGAGCAGTTCTTC
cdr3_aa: CASSQPRGAGLGGEQFF

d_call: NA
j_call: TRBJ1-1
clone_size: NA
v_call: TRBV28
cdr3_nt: TGTGCCAGCTCGATGGGACACCCTAGCAATGCTGAAGCTTTCTTT
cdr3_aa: CASSMGHPSNAEAFF

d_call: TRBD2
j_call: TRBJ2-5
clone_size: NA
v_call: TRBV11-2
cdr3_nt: TGTGCCAGCAGCTTAGATGGGATACTAGCGGGAGGCCGTGGAGAGACCCAGTACTTC
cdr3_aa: CASSLDGILAGGRGETQYF

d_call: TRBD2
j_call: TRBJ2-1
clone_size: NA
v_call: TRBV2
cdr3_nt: TGTGCCAGCAGTGAGGGACTAGCGGGAGATGAGTTCTTC
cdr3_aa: CASSEGLAGDEFF

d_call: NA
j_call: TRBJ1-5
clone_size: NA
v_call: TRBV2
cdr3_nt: TGTGCCAGCAGGACCGACTTAAATCAGCCCCAGCATTTT
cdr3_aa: CASRTDLNQPQHF

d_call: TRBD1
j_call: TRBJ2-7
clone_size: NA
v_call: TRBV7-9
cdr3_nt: TGTGCCAGCTCGGGACAGGGGGCTTCCGAGCAGTACTTC
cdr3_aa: CASSGQGASEQYF

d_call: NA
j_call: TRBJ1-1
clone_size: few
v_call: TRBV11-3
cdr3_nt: TGTGCCAGCACCAATGACCCGCTGGAGGCTTTCTTT
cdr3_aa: CASTNDPLEAFF

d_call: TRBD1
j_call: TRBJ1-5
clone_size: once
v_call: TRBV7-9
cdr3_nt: TGTGCCAGCAGCTTGGAGACAGGGTTTCAGCCCCAGCATTTT
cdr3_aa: CASSLETGFQPQHF

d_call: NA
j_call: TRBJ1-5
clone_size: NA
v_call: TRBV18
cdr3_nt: TGTGCCAGCTCGCACCAGGGAAAGAATCAGCCCCAGCATTTT
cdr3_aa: CASSHQGKNQPQHF

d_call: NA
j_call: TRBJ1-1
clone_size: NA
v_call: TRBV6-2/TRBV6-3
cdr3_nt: TGTGCCAGCAGTCTTAGCCTAGATGAAGCTTTCTTT
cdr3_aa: CASSLSLDEAFF

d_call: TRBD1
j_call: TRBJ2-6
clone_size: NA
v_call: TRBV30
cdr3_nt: TGTGCCTTTCAGGACAGGGCTGGGGCCAACGTCCTGACTTTC
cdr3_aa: CAFQDRAGANVLTF

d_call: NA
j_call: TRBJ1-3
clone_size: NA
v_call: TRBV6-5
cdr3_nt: TGTGCCAGCAGTTATGAGAGGATCTCTGGAAACACCATATATTTT
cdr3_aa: CASSYERISGNTIYF

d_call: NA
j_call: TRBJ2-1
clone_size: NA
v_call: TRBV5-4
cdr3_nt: TGTGCCAGCAGTTTCCGGGGCCTCGCGGGGATCGAGCAGTTCTTC
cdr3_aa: CASSFRGLAGIEQFF

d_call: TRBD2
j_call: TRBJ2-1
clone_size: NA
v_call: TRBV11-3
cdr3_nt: TGTGCCAGCAGCTTTAAGACTAGCGGACTTAGCTCCTACAATGAGCAGTTCTTC
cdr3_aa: CASSFKTSGLSSYNEQFF

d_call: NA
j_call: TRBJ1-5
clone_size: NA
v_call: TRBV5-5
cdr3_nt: TGTGCCAGCAGCTCCGCCCGGGAGGGCCATCAGCCCCAGCATTTT
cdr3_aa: CASSSAREGHQPQHF

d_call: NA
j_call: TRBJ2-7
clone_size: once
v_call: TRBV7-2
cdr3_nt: TGTGCCAGCAGCTTAGTGGGGGGTACCCCCTACGAGCAGTACTTC
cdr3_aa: CASSLVGGTPYEQYF

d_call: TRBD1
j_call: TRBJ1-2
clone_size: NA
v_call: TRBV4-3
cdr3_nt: TGCGCCAGCAGCCAAGCCTGGGACAGTTTTCGGGGCTACACCTTC
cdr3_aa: CASSQAWDSFRGYTF

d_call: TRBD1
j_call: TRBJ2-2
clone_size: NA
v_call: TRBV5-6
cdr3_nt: TGTGCCAGCAGCTTGGTAGGGACAGCCTACACCGGGGAGCTGTTTTTT
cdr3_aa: CASSLVGTAYTGELFF

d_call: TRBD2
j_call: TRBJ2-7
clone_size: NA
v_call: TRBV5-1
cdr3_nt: TGCGCCAGCAGCTTGGGAGCGGGGGGCTACGAGCAGTACTTC
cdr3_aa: CASSLGAGGYEQYF

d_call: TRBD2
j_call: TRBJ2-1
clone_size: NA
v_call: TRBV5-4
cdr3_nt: TGTGCCAGCAGCTTGGGGACTAGCGGGAGCTACAATGAGCAGTTCTTC
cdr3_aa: CASSLGTSGSYNEQFF